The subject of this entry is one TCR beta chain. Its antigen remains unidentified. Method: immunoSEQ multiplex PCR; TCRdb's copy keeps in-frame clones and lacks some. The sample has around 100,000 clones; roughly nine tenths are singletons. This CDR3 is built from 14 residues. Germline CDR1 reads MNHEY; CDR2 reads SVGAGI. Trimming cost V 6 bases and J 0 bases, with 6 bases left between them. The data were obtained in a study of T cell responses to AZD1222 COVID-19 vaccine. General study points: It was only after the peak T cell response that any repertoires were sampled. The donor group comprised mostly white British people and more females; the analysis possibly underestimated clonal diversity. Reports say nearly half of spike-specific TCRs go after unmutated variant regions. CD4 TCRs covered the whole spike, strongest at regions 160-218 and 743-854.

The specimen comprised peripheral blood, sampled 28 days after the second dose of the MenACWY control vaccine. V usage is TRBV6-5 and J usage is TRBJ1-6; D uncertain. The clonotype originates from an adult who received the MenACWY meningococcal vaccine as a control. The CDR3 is CASRKSSYNSPLHF. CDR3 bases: TGTGCCAGCAGAAAGAGCTCCTATAATTCACCCCTCCACTTT.